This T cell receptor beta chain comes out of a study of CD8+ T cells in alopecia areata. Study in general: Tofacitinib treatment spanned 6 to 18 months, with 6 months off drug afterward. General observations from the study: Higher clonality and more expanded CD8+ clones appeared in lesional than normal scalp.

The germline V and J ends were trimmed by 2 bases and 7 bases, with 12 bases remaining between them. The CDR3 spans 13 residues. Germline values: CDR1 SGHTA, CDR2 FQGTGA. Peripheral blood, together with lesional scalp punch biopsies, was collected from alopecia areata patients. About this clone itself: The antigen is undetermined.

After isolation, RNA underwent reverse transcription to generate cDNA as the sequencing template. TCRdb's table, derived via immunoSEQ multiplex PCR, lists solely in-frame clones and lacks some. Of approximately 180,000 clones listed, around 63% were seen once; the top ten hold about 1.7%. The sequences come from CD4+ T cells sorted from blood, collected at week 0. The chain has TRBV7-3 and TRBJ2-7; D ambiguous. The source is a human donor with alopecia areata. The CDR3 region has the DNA TGTGCCAGCAGCTTAGAGGAAGGGCTTGAGCAGTACTTC. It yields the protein CASSLEEGLEQYF.